One and the same sample provided the 27 T cell receptor beta chains below, sequenced in a study of beta chain features in type 1 diabetes. The whole isolated RNA underwent reverse transcription, so sequencing captured expressed TCRB transcripts. The method was immunoSEQ multiplex PCR; TCRdb's version includes in-frame clones alone and lacks a portion of them. This sample has a few hundred thousand clones, with over 12% found just once. Input material: naive CD4+ T cells from blood. Receptor source: a woman under 30 in good health.

V usage is TRBV9 and J usage is TRBJ1-1; TRBD1 might be the D (6 bases). CDR1 and CDR2 (germline): SGDLS, YYNGEE. Trimming took off 1 base at V and 3 bases at J, with 13 bases between the two ends. The length of the CDR3 is 15 residues. The CDR3 reads CASSVRGQGHTEAFF. The CDR3 DNA reads TGTGCCAGCAGCGTAAGAGGGCAGGGGCACACTGAAGCTTTCTTT.

The chain links TRBV7-9 to TRBJ2-3, with D hard to call. V gave up 5 bases and J gave up 3 bases, with 12 bases separating them. Germline loops: CDR1 SEHNR, CDR2 FQNEAQ (reference sequence). This CDR3 spans 14 amino acids. The CDR3 sequence is CASSPSLSTDTQYF. Here the CDR3 DNA reads TGTGCCAGCAGCCCCAGTCTCAGTACAGATACGCAGTATTTT.

This CDR3 is CASSHGNRGIEQYF. The CDR3 DNA reads TGTGCCAGCAGTCACGGGAACAGGGGTATCGAGCAGTACTTC. V and J are TRBV11-1 and TRBJ2-7; 7 bases fit TRBD1. The CDR3 runs to 14 residues. J gave up 6 bases and V 6 bases, and 11 bases lay outside the gene matches. Germline assignment: CDR1 SGHAT and CDR2 FQDESV (reference sequence).

This clone showed up just a few times. The chain carries TRBV6-4 and TRBJ2-6; the D gene is possibly TRBD2 (5 bases). CDR3 length: 15 residues. Trimming took off 9 bases at V and 0 bases at J, with 12 bases between the two ends. Germline loops: CDR1 MRHNA, CDR2 SNTAGT. The CDR3 region has the DNA TGTGCCAGTGCTGCGGGTAGCTCTGGGGCCAACGTCCTGACTTTC. This encodes CASAAGSSGANVLTF.

A few counts support this clone. The chain joins TRBV18 to TRBJ1-5, with 10 bases fitting TRBD1. The CDR3 loop spans 16 amino acids. J lost 6 bases, V lost 3 bases, and 8 bases had no gene match. The germline CDR1 and CDR2 sequences are KGHSH and LQKENI. The DNA for the CDR3 is TGTGCCAGCTCACCGAGACAGGGGGCGCGGGGTCAGCCCCAGCATTTT. Translating it yields CASSPRQGARGQPQHF. The full variable domain, rest sourced from reference TRBV18 and TRBJ1-5, is NAGVMQNPRHLVRRRGQEARLRCSPMKGHSHVYWYRQLPEEGLKFMVYLQKENIIDESGMPKERFSAEFPKEGPSILRIQQVVRGDSAAYFCASSPRQGARGQPQHFGDGTRLSIL.

V gene TRBV2 combines with J gene TRBJ1-5, with D perhaps TRBD1 (6 bases). The CDR3 runs to 14 residues. Trimming took off 3 bases at V and 6 bases at J, with 12 bases between the two ends. The V gene's germline CDR1 is SNHLY and CDR2 FYNNEI. In nucleotides, the CDR3 is TGTGCCAGCAGTGACAGGGGAGCAGGTCAGCCCCAGCATTTT. Protein: CASSDRGAGQPQHF. Filled out from reference TRBV2 and TRBJ1-5, the complete variable domain reads EPEVTQTPSHQVTQMGQEVILRCVPISNHLYFYWYRQILGQKVEFLVSFYNNEISEKSEIFDDQFSVERPDGSNFTLKIRSTKLEDSAMYFCASSDRGAGQPQHFGDGTRLSIL.

The chain joins TRBV30 to TRBJ1-5; D may be TRBD1 (5 bases). The CDR3 loop spans 13 amino acids. Germline CDR1 and CDR2: GTSNPN and SVGIG (reference sequence). V lost 5 bases and J lost 3, with 11 bases in between. CDR3 loop: CAWGKGYNQPQHF. In DNA form, the CDR3 reads TGTGCCTGGGGTAAGGGGTACAATCAGCCCCAGCATTTT.

In its sample, this clone was seen once. The genes are TRBV5-6 and TRBJ2-7; no firm D call. CDR3 length equals 14 residues. V lost 1 base and J lost 3, with 11 bases in between. Germline V gene data show CDR1 as SGHDT and CDR2 as YYEEEE. CDR3 loop: CASSLYQVSYEQYF. CDR3 nucleotides: TGTGCCAGCAGCTTGTACCAGGTTAGCTACGAGCAGTACTTC. The full variable domain, completed using reference TRBV5-6 and TRBJ2-7, is DAGVTQSPTHLIKTRGQQVTLRCSPKSGHDTVSWYQQALGQGPQFIFQYYEEEERQRGNFPDRFSGHQFPNYSSELNVNALLLGDSALYLCASSLYQVSYEQYFGPGTRLTVT.

This chain joins TRBV7-2 and TRBJ2-7; D is possibly TRBD1 (6 bases). The CDR3 spans 16 residues. Germline V gene lookup returns CDR1 SGHTA and CDR2 FQGNSA. With 0 bases removed from V and 2 bases from J, the gap between germline ends came to 14 bases. CDR3 in DNA: TGTGCCAGCAGCTTAGCGCTGTCTAACAGGGCCTACGAGCAGTACTTC. Its translation: CASSLALSNRAYEQYF.

The V call is TRBV27, the J call TRBJ1-2; tentative D call: TRBD1 (5 bases). This CDR3 is 14 amino acids long. V was clipped by 5 bases and J by 5 bases, with 15 bases between them. The V gene's germline CDR1 is MNHEY and CDR2 SMNVEV (reference sequence). The CDR3, as DNA: TGTGCCAGCAGTGTCATGGGACGGGGGTATGGCTACACCTTC. As protein: CASSVMGRGYGYTF.

The genes are TRBV6-1 and TRBJ1-1; no clear D. V lost 4 bases and J 0 bases, leaving 9 bases between the germline ends. Germline V gives CDR1 MNHNS, CDR2 SASEGT. This CDR3 has 14 residues. CDR3 sequence reads: CASSVYTLNTEAFF. DNA of the CDR3: TGTGCCAGCAGTGTATATACACTGAACACTGAAGCTTTCTTT.

This clone appeared a few times. The chain links TRBV30 to TRBJ2-1; TRBD2 matches at 10 bases. Germline assignment: CDR1 GTSNPN and CDR2 SVGIG (reference sequence). Losses at the gene ends were 8 bases for V and 13 bases for J; bases not matched to a gene: 17. The CDR3 consists of 14 residues. CDR3: CAGSAEASGSSQFF. For the CDR3, the DNA is TGTGCCGGGTCCGCAGAGGCTAGCGGGAGTTCCCAGTTCTTC.

V is TRBV5-1 and J is TRBJ2-2; 11 bases align to TRBD2. Trimming took 1 base from V and 4 from J; bases not matched to a gene: 3. CDR1 SGHRS and CDR2 YFSETQ come from the germline V gene. The CDR3 contains 16 residues. The CDR3: CASSLTSGSVTGELFF. The CDR3 region has the DNA TGCGCCAGCAGCTTGACTAGCGGGAGTGTCACCGGGGAGCTGTTTTTT. The whole variable domain, filled in from reference TRBV5-1 and TRBJ2-2, reads KAGVTQTPRYLIKTRGQQVTLSCSPISGHRSVSWYQQTPGQGLQFLFEYFSETQRNKGNFPGRFSGRQFSNSRSEMNVSTLELGDSALYLCASSLTSGSVTGELFFGEGSRLTVL.

This clone has just a few counts. This chain joins TRBV7-9 and TRBJ1-5, with 9 positions matching TRBD1. The CDR3 covers 15 residues. CDR1 is SEHNR, CDR2 FQNEAQ, per germline (reference sequence). After removal of 4 bases from V and 5 bases from J, the junction contained 6 bases not matched to a gene. The CDR3 nucleotides are TGTGCCAGCAGCTCAGGGACAGGGCCCTATCAGCCCCAGCATTTT. It yields the protein CASSSGTGPYQPQHF.

This clone came up a few times. The V gene is TRBV29-1, the J gene TRBJ2-7; D unresolved. From germline, CDR1 is SQVTM and CDR2 ANQGSEA. Trimming cost V 7 bases and J 2 bases, with 18 bases left between them. The CDR3 sequence is 14 residues long. CDR3 residues: CSGSWAREPYEQYF. DNA of the CDR3: TGCAGCGGTTCCTGGGCGCGAGAACCCTACGAGCAGTACTTC.

The V gene is TRBV28, the J gene TRBJ2-5; possibly TRBD1 for D (5 bases). Germline CDR1 MDHEN, CDR2 SYDVKM. This CDR3 contains 16 residues. Trimming pared 4 bases from V and 3 bases from J, leaving 18 bases between. CDR3 bases: TGTGCCAGCAGTTACCCCCTGGGGCTTAGGGAAGAGACCCAGTACTTC. Its protein product is CASSYPLGLREETQYF.

The chain employs TRBV11-3 and TRBJ1-1; D is undetermined. Germline V CDR1 and CDR2: SGHNT, YENEEA. Trimming removed 5 bases from V and 5 bases from J, with 12 bases in between. This CDR3 is built from 13 residues. Here the CDR3 DNA reads TGTGCCAGCAGCACAGCGGCCAATACTGAAGCTTTCTTT. Translating it yields CASSTAANTEAFF.

Written as DNA, the CDR3 is TGTGCCAGCAGTTTACCCGTAACAGGTAGCCGCTACACCTTC. It is translated as CASSLPVTGSRYTF. The V call is TRBV28, the J call TRBJ1-2; D is perhaps TRBD1 (5 bases). CDR1 MDHEN and CDR2 SYDVKM come from the germline V gene. The V end was cut by 2 bases, the J end by 9 bases, with 16 bases between. The CDR3 totals 14 residues.

This clone was detected only a few times. The rearrangement joins TRBV29-1 to TRBJ1-2; no reliable D call. The germline V gene has CDR1 SQVTM and CDR2 ANQGSEA. This CDR3 is built from 12 residues. V lost 4 bases to trimming and J lost 6 bases, with 12 bases between them. The CDR3 nucleotides read TGCAGCGTTGTCGCGGTTAAAAATGGCTACACCTTC. It codes for CSVVAVKNGYTF.

This chain links TRBV7-9 with TRBJ2-1; 7 nucleotides agree with TRBD2. Germline V gives CDR1 SEHNR, CDR2 FQNEAQ (reference sequence). This CDR3 region has 12 residues. J lost 10 bases, V lost 1 base, and 1 base had no gene match. The CDR3 bases are TGTGCCAGCAGCTTAGAACTAGCGGAGCAGTTCTTC. The encoded protein is CASSLELAEQFF.

This clone came up a few times. This chain links TRBV7-8 with TRBJ2-2; a possible D gene is TRBD2 (6 bases). V was pared by 2 bases and J by 0 bases, with 13 bases between. This CDR3 is 17 amino acids long. Germline loops: CDR1 SGHVS, CDR2 FQNEAQ. For the CDR3, the DNA is TGTGCCAGCAGCTTACGGGGGACCGTACCGAACACCGGGGAGCTGTTTTTT. Its protein product is CASSLRGTVPNTGELFF. The full variable domain, rest sourced from reference TRBV7-8 and TRBJ2-2, is GAGVSQSPRYKVAKRGQDVALRCDPISGHVSLFWYQQALGQGPEFLTYFQNEAQLDKSGLPSDRFFAERPEGSVSTLKIQRTQQEDSAVYLCASSLRGTVPNTGELFFGEGSRLTVL.

This chain joins TRBV6-5 and TRBJ2-3; maybe TRBD1 (6 bases). With 8 bases removed from V and 0 bases from J, the gap between germline ends came to 15 bases. Germline V lookup: CDR1 MNHEY, CDR2 SVGAGI. The CDR3 totals 15 residues. CDR3 residues: CASGGRQGSTDTQYF. The CDR3 DNA sequence: TGTGCCAGCGGCGGCCGGCAGGGGAGCACAGATACGCAGTATTTT.

This clone came up a few times. The sample contains more than one DNA sequence encoding this CDR3. The chain carries TRBV27 and TRBJ1-1; D perhaps matches TRBD1 (5 bases). This CDR3 has 14 residues. The V end lost 2 bases, the J end lost 0 bases, and 7 bases lay between the germline ends. Germline values: CDR1 MNHEY, CDR2 SMNVEV (reference sequence). As DNA, the CDR3 is TGTGCCAGCAGTTTAGGACACTTGAACACTGAAGCTTTCTTT. Its protein product is CASSLGHLNTEAFF.

This chain links TRBV10-3 with TRBJ2-1; 7 bases are shared with TRBD2. The CDR3 has 15 residues. J gave up 6 bases and V 3 bases, and 8 bases lay outside the gene matches. In germline, CDR1 is ENHRY, CDR2 SYGVKD. CDR3 DNA: TGTGCCATCAGTGAAGGGCTAGCGGATGGCAATGAGCAGTTCTTC. It specifies CAISEGLADGNEQFF.

The rearrangement uses TRBV5-1 and TRBJ1-1; 8 bases fit TRBD1. Germline V gene lookup returns CDR1 SGHRS and CDR2 YFSETQ. With 5 bases clipped from V and 6 bases from J, the junction kept 9 bases outside the gene matches. The CDR3 is made up of 14 amino acids. The CDR3 reads CASRQTGGGAEAFF. CDR3 sequence (DNA): TGCGCCAGCAGGCAAACAGGGGGAGGGGCTGAAGCTTTCTTT.

The V call is TRBV7-2, the J call TRBJ2-3; possibly TRBD2 for D (6 bases). Trimming pared 5 bases from V and 0 bases from J, leaving 18 bases between. In germline, CDR1 is SGHTA, CDR2 FQGNSA. The CDR3 totals 17 residues. This CDR3 is CASSHRFSGASTDTQYF. CDR3 sequence (DNA): TGTGCCAGCAGCCACAGATTTAGCGGTGCTAGCACAGATACGCAGTATTTT.

This clone has only a few counts. In the same sample, other DNA sequences code for this CDR3. This sequence joins TRBV9 and TRBJ2-2; D possibly corresponds to TRBD1 (6 bases). The CDR3 length is 16 residues. The V end lost 0 bases, the J end lost 0 bases, and 9 bases lay between the germline ends. Germline V lookup: CDR1 SGDLS, CDR2 YYNGEE. In nucleotides, the CDR3 is TGTGCCAGCAGCGTAGGCTCAGGGGCGAACACCGGGGAGCTGTTTTTT. Encoded protein: CASSVGSGANTGELFF.